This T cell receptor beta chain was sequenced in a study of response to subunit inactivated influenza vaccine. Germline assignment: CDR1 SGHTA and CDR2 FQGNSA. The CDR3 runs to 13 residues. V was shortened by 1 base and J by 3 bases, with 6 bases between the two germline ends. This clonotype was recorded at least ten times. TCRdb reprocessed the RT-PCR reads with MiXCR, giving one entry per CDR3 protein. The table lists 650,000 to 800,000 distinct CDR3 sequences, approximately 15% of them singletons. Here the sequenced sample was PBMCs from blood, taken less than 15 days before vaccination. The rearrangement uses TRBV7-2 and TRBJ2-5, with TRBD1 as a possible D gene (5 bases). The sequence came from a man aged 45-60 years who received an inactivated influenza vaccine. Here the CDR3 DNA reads TGTGCCAGCAGCTTAGTCAGGGAAGAGACCCAGTACTTC. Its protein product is CASSLVREETQYF.